Following are 18 T cell receptor beta chains from one sample sequenced in a study of radiation and T cells in renal cell carcinoma. Using immunoSEQ multiplex PCR, the repertoire was profiled, and TCRdb retains in-frame clones only, with some absent. The sample records just under 150,000 clones, around nine tenths being singletons. The time point denotes: blood 4 weeks post-SBRT, at nephrectomy. Treatment in this sample: 15 Gy SBRT to primary tumor, nephrectomy 4 weeks later. Sequencing used blood, obtained from a patient whose treatment included radiotherapy and nephrectomy. The receptors originated from a woman aged 45-65 years with renal cell carcinoma.

The CDR3 bases are TGTGCCAGCCAAGAATCTAGCGGGTGGAACACCGGGGAGCTGTTTTTT. It yields the protein CASQESSGWNTGELFF. The chain joins TRBV9 to TRBJ2-2; 8 bases agree with TRBD2. Trimming removed 7 bases from V and 1 base from J; junction bases left unmatched: 9. The CDR3 has 16 amino acids. Germline V gives CDR1 SGDLS, CDR2 YYNGEE.

The chain joins TRBV4-3 to TRBJ2-7, with D perhaps TRBD2 (6 bases). CDR1 LGHNA and CDR2 YSLEER come from the germline V gene. The CDR3 totals 14 residues. The ends were cut back, 0 bases at V and 6 bases at J, with 12 bases in the middle. CDR3 bases: TGCGCCAGCAGCCAAGACCGCGGAGGGCTCGAGCAGTACTTC. Protein: CASSQDRGGLEQYF.

The chain links TRBV21-1 to TRBJ2-5; TRBD1, the table's D call, was not compared with the DNA. TRBV21-1 is an annotated pseudogene. This CDR3 contains 18 residues. The CDR3 nucleotides read TGTGCCAGCAGCCAAACGGACAGGGGACTGGTTGGCCAAGAGACCCAGTACTTC. Its translation: CASSQTDRGLVGQETQYF.

This clone was counted once. This chain joins TRBV7-2 and TRBJ2-1; a possible D gene is TRBD1 (6 bases). The V gene's germline CDR1 is SGHTA and CDR2 FQGNSA. The CDR3 is made up of 15 amino acids. Trimming removed 0 bases from V and 3 bases from J, with 9 bases in between. The CDR3 protein is CASSLAETGYNEQFF. CDR3 in DNA: TGTGCCAGCAGCTTAGCGGAGACAGGCTACAATGAGCAGTTCTTC.

The chain uses TRBV5-1 and TRBJ2-7, with no clear D. Germline-derived CDR1 and CDR2 are SGHRS and YFSETQ. This CDR3 region has 11 residues. The V end lost 5 bases, the J end lost 5 bases, and 8 bases lay between the germline ends. Here the CDR3 DNA reads TGCGCCAGCAGGAGTAGAGACGAGCAGTACTTC. This gives the protein CASRSRDEQYF.

The chain employs TRBV9 and TRBJ1-2; D gene unclear. CDR3 size: 14 residues. Per the germline V gene, CDR1 is SGDLS and CDR2 is YYNGEE. V was shortened by 4 bases and J by 5 bases, with 15 bases between the two germline ends. CDR3: CASSLLERDYGYTF. The CDR3 nucleotides are TGTGCCAGCAGCCTCCTCGAAAGGGATTATGGCTACACCTTC.

The count of this clone is one. This chain links TRBV21-1 with TRBJ1-1. TRBV21-1 constitutes a pseudogene. The CDR3 has 15 amino acids. The CDR3 DNA sequence: TGTGCCAGCAGCCCACAGCGGGGGTCTCGGACTGAAGCTTTCTTT. Its translation is CASSPQRGSRTEAFF.

The chain combines TRBV5-8 with TRBJ1-1; TRBD1 is a possible D gene (5 bases). Germline-derived CDR1 and CDR2 are SGHTS and YDEGEE. V was shortened by 2 bases and J by 6 bases, with 11 bases between the two germline ends. This CDR3 spans 13 amino acids. The CDR3: CASSFMRGSEAFF. CDR3 nucleotides: TGTGCCAGCAGCTTCATGCGGGGGTCTGAAGCTTTCTTT.

This chain connects TRBV4-3 to TRBJ1-2; TRBD1 aligns across 9 bases. Germline V gene sequence: CDR1 LGHNA, CDR2 YSLEER. The CDR3 totals 15 residues. V lost 2 bases and J lost 4; bases outside the gene matches: 5. The chain's CDR3 is CASSQNDRGGYGYTF. In nucleotides, the CDR3 is TGCGCCAGCAGCCAAAATGACAGGGGGGGCTATGGCTACACCTTC.

The chain employs TRBV7-9 and TRBJ1-1; tentatively, D is TRBD1 (6 bases). CDR3 length equals 15 residues. In germline, CDR1 is SEHNR, CDR2 FQNEAQ (reference sequence). Between the trimmed V and J ends, which lost 4 bases and 1 base, there was a span of 13 bases. The CDR3, as DNA: TGTGCCAGCAGCTCTCAGGGGTTTAAGAACACTGAAGCTTTCTTT. Translated, it gives CASSSQGFKNTEAFF.

The chain is built from TRBV7-2 and TRBJ2-1, with 9 bases fitting TRBD2. V trimming: 2 bases; J trimming: 5 bases; junction bases outside the gene matches: 4. Germline V gives CDR1 SGHTA, CDR2 FQGNSA. The CDR3 length is 15 residues. This chain's CDR3 is CASSLMLAGNNEQFF. The CDR3 nucleotides are TGTGCCAGCAGCTTAATGCTAGCGGGAAACAATGAGCAGTTCTTC.

The V gene is TRBV19, the J gene TRBJ1-4; the match to TRBD1 covers 7 bases. J was trimmed by 12 bases and V by 5 bases; bases with no gene match: 12. CDR1 is LNHDA, CDR2 SQIVND, per germline (reference sequence). The CDR3 loop spans 14 amino acids. In DNA, the CDR3 is TGTGCCAGTAGTCCGGATTTAACAGGGGTGCAACTGTTTTTT. As protein: CASSPDLTGVQLFF.

The chain combines TRBV19 with TRBJ2-2; 8 positions match TRBD2. Per germline, CDR1 LNHDA and CDR2 SQIVND (reference sequence). V shed 3 bases, J shed 13 bases, and the junction held 4 bases outside the gene matches. This CDR3 has 12 residues. The CDR3, as DNA: TGTGCCAGTAGTATTAGAGCGGGAGCGCTGTTTTTT. It translates to CASSIRAGALFF.

The chain has TRBV7-9 and TRBJ1-1; 9 nucleotides agree with TRBD1. The germline gives CDR1 SEHNR, CDR2 FQNEAQ (reference sequence). The J segment lost 4 bases and the V segment lost 5 bases, leaving 8 bases of the junction unmatched. This CDR3 has 15 residues. The CDR3 region is CASSIRQGGGTEAFF. Here the CDR3 DNA reads TGTGCCAGCAGCATTAGACAGGGGGGCGGCACTGAAGCTTTCTTT.

V and J are TRBV9 and TRBJ2-7, with a tentative D call TRBD1 (6 bases). Germline V gives CDR1 SGDLS, CDR2 YYNGEE. CDR3 size: 14 residues. Trimming cost V 4 bases and J 3 bases, with 14 bases left between them. CDR3 sequence (DNA): TGTGCCAGCAGCTCCGGGACATGGGGCTACGAGCAGTACTTC. Translated, it gives CASSSGTWGYEQYF.

This clone was seen a few times. This chain links TRBV6-5 with TRBJ1-1; 8 bases align to TRBD1. V trimming: 5 bases; J trimming: 5 bases; junction bases outside the gene matches: 7. Germline CDR1 is MNHEY and CDR2 is SVGAGI. The CDR3 consists of 14 residues. Written as DNA, the CDR3 is TGTGCCAGCAGTCGGGACAGGTTGGGGACTGAAGCTTTCTTT. Protein product: CASSRDRLGTEAFF.

The V gene is TRBV5-6, the J gene TRBJ2-5; 8 positions agree with TRBD1. The CDR3 has 15 amino acids. Germline V CDR1 and CDR2: SGHDT, YYEEEE. V was clipped by 4 bases and J by 4 bases; unmatched bases: 9. The CDR3 region is CASSITQGAGETQYF. The CDR3 nucleotides read TGTGCCAGCAGCATTACCCAGGGGGCGGGAGAGACCCAGTACTTC.

The gene calls are TRBV7-2 and TRBJ1-1; D not resolved. CDR1 is SGHTA and CDR2 is FQGNSA in the germline V gene. Trimming pared 5 bases from V and 1 base from J, leaving 14 bases between. The CDR3 length is 15 residues. The CDR3 sequence is CASSGNYAGNTEAFF. The CDR3, as DNA: TGTGCCAGCAGCGGGAACTATGCTGGGAACACTGAAGCTTTCTTT. Complete variable domain (other parts from reference TRBV7-2 and TRBJ1-1): GAGVSQSPSNKVTEKGKDVELRCDPISGHTALYWYRQSLGQGLEFLIYFQGNSAPDKSGLPSDRFSAERTGGSVSTLTIQRTQQEDSAVYLCASSGNYAGNTEAFFGQGTRLTVV.